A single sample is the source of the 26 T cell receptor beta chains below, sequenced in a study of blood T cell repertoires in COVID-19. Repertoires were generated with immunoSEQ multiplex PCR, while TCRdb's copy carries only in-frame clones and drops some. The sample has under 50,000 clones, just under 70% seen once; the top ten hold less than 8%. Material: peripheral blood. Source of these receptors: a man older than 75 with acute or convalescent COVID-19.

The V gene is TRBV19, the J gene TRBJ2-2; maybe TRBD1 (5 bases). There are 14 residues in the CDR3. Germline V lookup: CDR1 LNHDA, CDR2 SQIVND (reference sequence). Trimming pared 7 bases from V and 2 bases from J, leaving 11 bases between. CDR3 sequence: CASTLQGNTGELFF. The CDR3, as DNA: TGTGCCAGTACTCTCCAGGGTAACACCGGGGAGCTGTTTTTT.

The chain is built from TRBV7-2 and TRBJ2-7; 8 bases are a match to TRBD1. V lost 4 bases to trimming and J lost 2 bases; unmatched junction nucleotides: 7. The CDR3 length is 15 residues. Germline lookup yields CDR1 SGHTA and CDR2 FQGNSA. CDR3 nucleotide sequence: TGTGCCAGCAGCTCGGGACAGGTAGGGACCTACGAGCAGTACTTC. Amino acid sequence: CASSSGQVGTYEQYF.

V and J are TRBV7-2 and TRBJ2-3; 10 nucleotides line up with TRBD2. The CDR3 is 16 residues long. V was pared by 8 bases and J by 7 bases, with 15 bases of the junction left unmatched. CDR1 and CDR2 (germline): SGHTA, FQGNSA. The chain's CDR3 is CASRQGGTSGMNTQYF. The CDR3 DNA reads TGTGCCAGCCGACAGGGCGGAACTAGCGGGATGAATACGCAGTATTTT.

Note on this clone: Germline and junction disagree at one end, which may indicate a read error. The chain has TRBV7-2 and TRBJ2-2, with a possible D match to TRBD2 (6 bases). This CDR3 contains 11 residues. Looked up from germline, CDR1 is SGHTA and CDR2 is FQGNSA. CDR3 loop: CASIGGGELLF. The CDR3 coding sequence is TGTGCCAGCATCGGCGGCGGGGAGCTGCTTTTT.

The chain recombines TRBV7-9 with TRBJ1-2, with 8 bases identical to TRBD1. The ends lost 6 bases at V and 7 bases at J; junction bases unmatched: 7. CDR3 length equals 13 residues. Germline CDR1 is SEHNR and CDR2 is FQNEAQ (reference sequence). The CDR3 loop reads CASRGQGALGYTF. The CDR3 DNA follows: TGTGCCAGCAGGGGTCAGGGGGCTCTTGGCTACACCTTC.

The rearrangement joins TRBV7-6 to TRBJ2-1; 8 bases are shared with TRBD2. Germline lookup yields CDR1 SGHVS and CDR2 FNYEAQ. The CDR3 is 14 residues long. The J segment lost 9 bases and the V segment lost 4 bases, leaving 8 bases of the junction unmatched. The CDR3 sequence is CASSWDGGEGEQFF. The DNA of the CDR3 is TGTGCCAGCAGCTGGGACGGGGGGGAAGGTGAGCAGTTCTTC.

CDR3 nucleotide sequence: TGTGCCAGTAGTATTGCGGTGATTAGCAATCAGCCCCAGCATTTT. Its translation: CASSIAVISNQPQHF. The chain has TRBV19 and TRBJ1-5; D not resolved. The CDR3 loop spans 15 amino acids. CDR1 is LNHDA, CDR2 SQIVND, per germline (reference sequence). Trimming left V 3 bases short and J 0 bases short, with 9 bases between.

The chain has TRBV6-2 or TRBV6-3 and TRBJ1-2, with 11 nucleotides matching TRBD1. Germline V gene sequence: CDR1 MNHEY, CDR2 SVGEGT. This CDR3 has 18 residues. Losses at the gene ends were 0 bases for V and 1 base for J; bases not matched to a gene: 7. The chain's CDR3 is CASSYSMDRGLDNYGYTF. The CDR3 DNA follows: TGTGCCAGCAGTTACTCGATGGACAGGGGGCTGGATAACTATGGCTACACCTTC.

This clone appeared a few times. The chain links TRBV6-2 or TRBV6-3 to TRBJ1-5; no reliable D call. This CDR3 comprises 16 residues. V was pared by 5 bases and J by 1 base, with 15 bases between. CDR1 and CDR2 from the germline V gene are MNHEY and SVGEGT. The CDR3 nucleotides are TGTGCCAGCAGTGGACTGCCGGGCGCGAGCAATCAGCCCCAGCATTTT. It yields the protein CASSGLPGASNQPQHF.

This CDR3 is CASSYRVDTQYF. CDR3 coding DNA: TGTGCCAGCAGTTACAGGGTTGATACGCAGTATTTT. The V call is TRBV28, the J call TRBJ2-3; D is perhaps TRBD1 (6 bases). This CDR3 region has 12 residues. Germline V gene sequence: CDR1 MDHEN, CDR2 SYDVKM. Deletions cut 4 bases from V and 6 bases from J, with 8 bases between. The full variable domain, with the rest looked up from reference TRBV28 and TRBJ2-3, is DVKVTQSSRYLVKRTGEKVFLECVQDMDHENMFWYRQDPGLGLRLIYFSYDVKMKEKGDIPEGYSVSREKKERFSLILESASTNQTSMYLCASSYRVDTQYFGPGTRLTVL.

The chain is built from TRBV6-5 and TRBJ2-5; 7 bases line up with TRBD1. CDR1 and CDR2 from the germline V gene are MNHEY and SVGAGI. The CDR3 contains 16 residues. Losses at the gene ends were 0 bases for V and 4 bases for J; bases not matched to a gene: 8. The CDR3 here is CASSYSKFRGRETQYF. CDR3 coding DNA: TGTGCCAGCAGTTACTCGAAGTTTAGGGGGCGAGAGACCCAGTACTTC.

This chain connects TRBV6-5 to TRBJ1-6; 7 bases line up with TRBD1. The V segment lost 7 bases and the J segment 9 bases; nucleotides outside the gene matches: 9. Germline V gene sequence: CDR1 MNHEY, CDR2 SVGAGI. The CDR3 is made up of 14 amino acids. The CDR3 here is CASNSQGGGSPLHF. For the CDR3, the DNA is TGTGCCAGCAATTCCCAGGGGGGAGGTTCACCCCTCCACTTT.

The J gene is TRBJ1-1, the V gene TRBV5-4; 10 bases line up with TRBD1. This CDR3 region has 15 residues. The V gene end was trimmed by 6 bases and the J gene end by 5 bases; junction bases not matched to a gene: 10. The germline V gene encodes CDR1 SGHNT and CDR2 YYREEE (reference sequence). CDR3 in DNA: TGTGCCAGCACCCCGGGGGACAGGGGTTGGACTGAAGCTTTCTTT. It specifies CASTPGDRGWTEAFF. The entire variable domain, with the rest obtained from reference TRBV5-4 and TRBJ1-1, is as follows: ETGVTQSPTHLIKTRGQQVTLRCSSQSGHNTVSWYQQALGQGPQFIFQYYREEENGRGNFPPRFSGLQFPNYSSELNVNALELDDSALYLCASTPGDRGWTEAFFGQGTRLTVV.

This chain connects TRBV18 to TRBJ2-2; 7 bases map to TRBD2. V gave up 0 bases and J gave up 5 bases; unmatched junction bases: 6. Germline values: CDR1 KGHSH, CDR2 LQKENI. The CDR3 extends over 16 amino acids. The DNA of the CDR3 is TGTGCCAGCTCACCACCCCCGGCGGGGGTGACCGGGGAGCTGTTTTTT. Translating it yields CASSPPPAGVTGELFF.

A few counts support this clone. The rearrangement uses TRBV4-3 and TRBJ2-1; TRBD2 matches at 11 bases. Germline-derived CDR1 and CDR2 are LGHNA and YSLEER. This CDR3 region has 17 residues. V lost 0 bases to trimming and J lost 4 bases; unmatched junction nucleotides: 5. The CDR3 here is CASSQDWGLAVYNEQFF. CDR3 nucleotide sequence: TGCGCCAGCAGCCAAGATTGGGGACTAGCGGTTTACAATGAGCAGTTCTTC.

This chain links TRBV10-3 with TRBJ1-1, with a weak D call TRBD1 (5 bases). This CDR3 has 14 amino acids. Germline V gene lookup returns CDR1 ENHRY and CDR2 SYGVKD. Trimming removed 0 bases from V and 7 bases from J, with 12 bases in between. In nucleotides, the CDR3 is TGTGCCATCAGTGAGTCGGGTGATAGGGGTGAAGCTTTCTTT. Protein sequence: CAISESGDRGEAFF.

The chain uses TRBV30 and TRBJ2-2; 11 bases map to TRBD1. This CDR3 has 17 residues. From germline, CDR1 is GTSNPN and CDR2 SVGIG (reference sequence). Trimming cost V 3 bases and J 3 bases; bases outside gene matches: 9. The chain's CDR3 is CAWSRDRGVRHTGELFF. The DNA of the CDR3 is TGTGCCTGGAGCCGGGACAGGGGGGTCCGGCACACCGGGGAGCTGTTTTTT.

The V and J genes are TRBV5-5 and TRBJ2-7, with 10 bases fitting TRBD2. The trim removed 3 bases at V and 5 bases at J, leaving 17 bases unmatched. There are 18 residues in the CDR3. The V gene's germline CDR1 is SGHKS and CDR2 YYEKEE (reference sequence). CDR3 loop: CASSWEGEGVAGGNEQYF. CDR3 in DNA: TGTGCCAGCAGCTGGGAGGGGGAGGGGGTAGCGGGAGGTAACGAGCAGTACTTC.

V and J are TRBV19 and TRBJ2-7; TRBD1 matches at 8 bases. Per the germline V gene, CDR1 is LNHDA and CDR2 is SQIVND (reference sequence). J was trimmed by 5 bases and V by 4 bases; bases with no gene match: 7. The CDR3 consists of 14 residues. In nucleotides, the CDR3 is TGTGCCAGTAGTAGCCAGACAGGGGTCGACGAGCAGTACTTC. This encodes CASSSQTGVDEQYF.

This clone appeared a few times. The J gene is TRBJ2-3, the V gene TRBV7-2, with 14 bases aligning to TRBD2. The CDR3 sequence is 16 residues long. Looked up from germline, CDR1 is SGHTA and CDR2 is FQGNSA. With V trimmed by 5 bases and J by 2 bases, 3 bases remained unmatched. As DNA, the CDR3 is TGTGCCAGCAGCAGGACTAGCGGGGGGCTCACAGATACGCAGTATTTT. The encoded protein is CASSRTSGGLTDTQYF.

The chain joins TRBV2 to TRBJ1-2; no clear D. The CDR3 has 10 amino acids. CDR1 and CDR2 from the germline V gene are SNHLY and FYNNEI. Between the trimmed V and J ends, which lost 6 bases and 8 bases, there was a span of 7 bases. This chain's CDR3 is CASRSKGYTF. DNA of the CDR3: TGTGCCAGCAGGTCCAAAGGCTACACCTTC.

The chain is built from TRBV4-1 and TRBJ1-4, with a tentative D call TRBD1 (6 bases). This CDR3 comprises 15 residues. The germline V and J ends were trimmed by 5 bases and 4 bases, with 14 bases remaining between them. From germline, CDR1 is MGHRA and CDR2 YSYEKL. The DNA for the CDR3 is TGCGCCAGCAGCTACCCCGGGACACGTAATGAAAAACTGTTTTTT. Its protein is CASSYPGTRNEKLFF.

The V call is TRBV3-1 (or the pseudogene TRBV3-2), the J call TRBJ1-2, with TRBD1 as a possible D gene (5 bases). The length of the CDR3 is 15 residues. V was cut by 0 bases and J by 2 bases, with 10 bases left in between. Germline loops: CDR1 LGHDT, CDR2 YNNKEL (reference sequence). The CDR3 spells CASSQDRAGNYGYTF. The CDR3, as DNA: TGTGCCAGCAGCCAAGACAGGGCAGGGAACTATGGCTACACCTTC.

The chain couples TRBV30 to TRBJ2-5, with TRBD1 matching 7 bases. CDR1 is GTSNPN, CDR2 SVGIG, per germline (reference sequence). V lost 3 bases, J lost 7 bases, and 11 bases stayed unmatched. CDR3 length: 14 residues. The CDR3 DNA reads TGTGCCTGGAGCTTAGAGGGGGCCCGGGTGACCCAGTACTTC. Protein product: CAWSLEGARVTQYF.

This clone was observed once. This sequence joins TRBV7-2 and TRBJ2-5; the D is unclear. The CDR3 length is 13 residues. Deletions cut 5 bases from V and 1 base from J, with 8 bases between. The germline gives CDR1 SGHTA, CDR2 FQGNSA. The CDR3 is CASSKQSQETQYF. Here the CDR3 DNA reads TGTGCCAGCAGCAAACAGAGCCAAGAGACCCAGTACTTC.

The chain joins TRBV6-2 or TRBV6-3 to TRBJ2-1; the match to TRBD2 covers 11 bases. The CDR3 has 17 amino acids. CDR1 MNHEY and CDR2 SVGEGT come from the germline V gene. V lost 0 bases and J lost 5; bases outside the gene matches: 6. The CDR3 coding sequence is TGTGCCAGCAGTTACTCCACCTCTAGCGGGAGGAACAATGAGCAGTTCTTC. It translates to CASSYSTSSGRNNEQFF.